The 18 T cell receptor beta chains listed next were all sequenced from one sample in a study of T cell responses to AZD1222 COVID-19 vaccine. TCRdb's table, derived via immunoSEQ multiplex PCR, lists solely in-frame clones and lacks some. The data show about 270,000 clones, around 93% seen once. The starting material was peripheral blood, obtained 28 days after the second AZD1222 dose. The receptors originated from an adult who received the AZD1222 COVID-19 vaccine.

This chain connects TRBV5-1 to TRBJ2-2; a weak D match, TRBD1 (6 bases). This CDR3 has 14 residues. Trimming shortened V by 3 bases and J by 3 bases, and 9 bases separated the two germline ends. Germline assignment: CDR1 SGHRS and CDR2 YFSETQ. The CDR3 region has the DNA TGCGCCAGCAGCTCCCGGACAGACACCGGGGAGCTGTTTTTT. Amino acids: CASSSRTDTGELFF.

CDR3 sequence: CASSSPQPNTEAFF. The CDR3 nucleotides are TGCGCCAGCAGCTCTCCGCAGCCGAACACTGAAGCTTTCTTT. This chain uses TRBV5-1 with TRBJ1-1; D not certain. This CDR3 is built from 14 residues. V lost 3 bases to trimming and J lost 1 base, with 10 bases between them. Germline V lookup: CDR1 SGHRS, CDR2 YFSETQ.

The gene calls are TRBV6-1 and TRBJ1-3; perhaps TRBD1 as D (6 bases). This CDR3 comprises 14 residues. CDR1 MNHNS and CDR2 SASEGT come from the germline V gene. Trimming removed 2 bases from V and 3 bases from J, with 8 bases in between. The DNA for the CDR3 is TGTGCCAGCAGTGAAACAGGGAATGGAAACACCATATATTTT. This gives the protein CASSETGNGNTIYF.

This chain joins TRBV29-1 and TRBJ2-3, with 7 bases fitting TRBD2. This CDR3 comprises 11 residues. J was trimmed by 5 bases and V by 7 bases; bases with no gene match: 3. Germline V gene sequence: CDR1 SQVTM, CDR2 ANQGSEA. The CDR3 region is CSAPSGDTQYF. CDR3 bases: TGCAGCGCGCCTAGCGGAGATACGCAGTATTTT.

The chain is built from TRBV10-3 and TRBJ2-3; 12 positions match TRBD2. The CDR3 extends over 14 amino acids. The V segment lost 8 bases and the J segment 6 bases; nucleotides outside the gene matches: 6. Germline CDR1 is ENHRY and CDR2 is SYGVKD. CDR3 region: CAISSGRAGDTQYF. CDR3 coding DNA: TGTGCCATCTCTAGCGGGAGGGCCGGCGATACGCAGTATTTT.

V and J are TRBV27 and TRBJ2-7; TRBD2 might be the D (6 bases). Germline lookup yields CDR1 MNHEY and CDR2 SMNVEV (reference sequence). The CDR3 sequence is 14 residues long. Deletions cut 3 bases from V and 4 bases from J, with 13 bases between. Written as DNA, the CDR3 is TGTGCCAGCAGTTTTGGGGGGAGAGGATACGAGCAGTACTTC. This codes for CASSFGGRGYEQYF.

This rearrangement joins TRBV28 to TRBJ2-3, with D tentatively TRBD2 (6 bases). Germline V gene data show CDR1 as MDHEN and CDR2 as SYDVKM. CDR3 length: 18 amino acids. Trimming removed 9 bases from V and 0 bases from J, with 25 bases in between. In DNA form, the CDR3 reads TGTGCCAGTCTACAACGGGGGTGGGAGTCCCCTAGCACAGATACGCAGTATTTT. Translation: CASLQRGWESPSTDTQYF. The complete variable domain, with remaining parts taken from reference TRBV28 and TRBJ2-3, reads DVKVTQSSRYLVKRTGEKVFLECVQDMDHENMFWYRQDPGLGLRLIYFSYDVKMKEKGDIPEGYSVSREKKERFSLILESASTNQTSMYLCASLQRGWESPSTDTQYFGPGTRLTVL.

The rearrangement links TRBV7-2 to TRBJ2-1; 8 positions agree with TRBD2. V was pared by 5 bases and J by 0 bases, with 3 bases of the junction left unmatched. Germline CDR1 and CDR2: SGHTA and FQGNSA. The length of the CDR3 is 15 residues. The CDR3 is CASSPSGSSYNEQFF. The CDR3 nucleotides read TGTGCCAGCAGCCCGAGCGGGAGCTCCTACAATGAGCAGTTCTTC. The variable domain in full, with the rest retrieved from reference TRBV7-2 and TRBJ2-1, is GAGVSQSPSNKVTEKGKDVELRCDPISGHTALYWYRQSLGQGLEFLIYFQGNSAPDKSGLPSDRFSAERTGGSVSTLTIQRTQQEDSAVYLCASSPSGSSYNEQFFGPGTRLTVL.

The J gene is TRBJ2-5, the V gene TRBV7-3; D is perhaps TRBD1 (6 bases). Trimming removed 1 base from V and 5 bases from J, with 8 bases in between. The germline gives CDR1 SGHTA, CDR2 FQGTGA. The CDR3 consists of 13 residues. The CDR3 sequence is CASSLNRAETQYF. The CDR3, as DNA: TGTGCCAGCAGCTTAAACAGGGCGGAGACCCAGTACTTC.

The CDR3 reads CAISEGLGNEQFF. In DNA form, the CDR3 reads TGTGCCATCAGTGAAGGTCTAGGGAATGAGCAGTTCTTC. The chain has TRBV10-3 and TRBJ2-1, with D uncertain. Germline CDR1 is ENHRY and CDR2 is SYGVKD. V was trimmed by 3 bases and J by 7 bases, leaving 10 bases between them. The CDR3 is 13 amino acids.

CDR3 region: CASSQVTGGTNEKLFF. The CDR3 coding sequence is TGTGCCAGCAGCCAAGTCACAGGGGGAACTAATGAAAAACTGTTTTTT. The chain is built from TRBV3-1 (or the pseudogene TRBV3-2) and TRBJ1-4; TRBD1 agrees at 8 bases. The J segment lost 1 base and the V segment lost 1 base, leaving 2 bases of the junction unmatched. This CDR3 is built from 16 residues. Germline CDR1 LGHDT, CDR2 YNNKEL (reference sequence).

The CDR3 here is CASRQRGVGELFF. In nucleotides, the CDR3 is TGTGCCAGCAGGCAAAGGGGGGTCGGGGAGCTGTTTTTT. The chain has TRBV11-3 and TRBJ2-2, with D perhaps being TRBD1 or TRBD2 (6 bases each). Trimming left V 6 bases short and J 7 bases short, with 12 bases between. The length of the CDR3 is 13 residues. Germline V gives CDR1 SGHNT, CDR2 YENEEA. Looking up the rest from reference TRBV11-3 and TRBJ2-2 gives the full variable domain: EAGVVQSPRYKIIEKKQPVAFWCNPISGHNTLYWYLQNLGQGPELLIRYENEEAVDDSQLPKDRFSAERLKGVDSTLKIQPAELGDSAVYLCASRQRGVGELFFGEGSRLTVL.

This clone was counted only a few times. This chain uses TRBV2 with TRBJ1-5; no reliable D call. The CDR3 length is 13 residues. Germline loops: CDR1 SNHLY, CDR2 FYNNEI. Trimming took 1 base from V and 6 from J, leaving 7 bases between them. CDR3 sequence: CASSEGSTQPQHF. The CDR3, as DNA: TGTGCCAGCAGTGAAGGGTCGACTCAGCCCCAGCATTTT. The whole variable domain, filled in from reference TRBV2 and TRBJ1-5, reads EPEVTQTPSHQVTQMGQEVILRCVPISNHLYFYWYRQILGQKVEFLVSFYNNEISEKSEIFDDQFSVERPDGSNFTLKIRSTKLEDSAMYFCASSEGSTQPQHFGDGTRLSIL.

The chain recombines TRBV10-2 with TRBJ2-3; 7 bases agree with TRBD2. The germline V gene encodes CDR1 WSHSY and CDR2 SAAADI. The trim removed 2 bases at V and 0 bases at J, leaving 2 bases unmatched. This CDR3 is 15 amino acids long. As DNA, the CDR3 is TGCGCCAGCAGTGAGGGCGGGAGCAGCACAGATACGCAGTATTTT. Its protein is CASSEGGSSTDTQYF.

The DNA of the CDR3 is TGTGCCAGCAGTTCGTACAGGGGAGACGAGCAGTACTTC. It encodes CASSSYRGDEQYF. The V and J genes are TRBV28 and TRBJ2-7; 7 nucleotides line up with TRBD1. This CDR3 spans 13 amino acids. CDR1 and CDR2 (germline): MDHEN, SYDVKM. J gave up 5 bases and V 4 bases, and 5 bases lay outside the gene matches. The whole variable domain, filled in from reference TRBV28 and TRBJ2-7, reads DVKVTQSSRYLVKRTGEKVFLECVQDMDHENMFWYRQDPGLGLRLIYFSYDVKMKEKGDIPEGYSVSREKKERFSLILESASTNQTSMYLCASSSYRGDEQYFGPGTRLTVT.

CDR3 DNA: TGTGCCAGCTCACCAGTCGGGGGGGCGTACAATGAGCAGTTCTTC. Its protein product is CASSPVGGAYNEQFF. The chain carries TRBV18 and TRBJ2-1, with 8 bases fitting TRBD2. The trim removed 2 bases at V and 4 bases at J, leaving 4 bases unmatched. Germline CDR1 and CDR2: KGHSH and LQKENI. The CDR3 is made up of 15 amino acids.

This chain links TRBV5-1 with TRBJ2-2; D is unclear. V lost 5 bases to trimming and J lost 3 bases, with 2 bases between them. This CDR3 is built from 11 residues. Per germline, CDR1 SGHRS and CDR2 YFSETQ. The CDR3 is CASRDTGELFF. In DNA form, the CDR3 reads TGCGCCAGCAGGGACACCGGGGAGCTGTTTTTT. The full variable domain, rest sourced from reference TRBV5-1 and TRBJ2-2, is KAGVTQTPRYLIKTRGQQVTLSCSPISGHRSVSWYQQTPGQGLQFLFEYFSETQRNKGNFPGRFSGRQFSNSRSEMNVSTLELGDSALYLCASRDTGELFFGEGSRLTVL.

This clone appeared a few times. The CDR3 coding sequence is TGTGCCAGCAGCCAAGGAACCGTCGGGACAGGGGGCAAGCAGTACTTC. It translates to CASSQGTVGTGGKQYF. The rearrangement joins TRBV3-1 (or the pseudogene TRBV3-2) to TRBJ2-7; 12 nucleotides agree with TRBD1. The CDR3 covers 16 residues. V was clipped by 1 base and J by 8 bases; unmatched bases: 9. CDR1 LGHDT and CDR2 YNNKEL come from the germline V gene (reference sequence).